This T cell receptor (beta chain) was sequenced in a study of blood T cell repertoires in COVID-19. The overall study: Samples came from the United States, Italy and Spain, spanning acute and convalescent COVID-19.

CDR1 MGHDK and CDR2 SYGVNS come from the germline V gene. V was clipped by 4 bases and J by 0 bases; unmatched bases: 6. The CDR3 runs to 15 residues. Authors' data handling: Amplifying reference gene primers gave estimates of nucleated cell counts. Repertoires were generated with immunoSEQ multiplex PCR, while TCRdb's copy carries only in-frame clones and drops some. Clone size and V and J calls were adopted from that table, with D and trimming inferred from the DNA. The profile shows 70,000 or so clones, over 80% of them singletons. The V call is TRBV25-1, the J call TRBJ2-7; 7 nucleotides agree with TRBD1. The sequence was obtained from a man older than 75 with active or convalescent COVID-19. Source material: peripheral blood. The CDR3 reads CASSARQGRSYEQYF. Written as DNA, the CDR3 is TGTGCCAGCAGTGCCCGACAGGGTCGCTCCTACGAGCAGTACTTC.